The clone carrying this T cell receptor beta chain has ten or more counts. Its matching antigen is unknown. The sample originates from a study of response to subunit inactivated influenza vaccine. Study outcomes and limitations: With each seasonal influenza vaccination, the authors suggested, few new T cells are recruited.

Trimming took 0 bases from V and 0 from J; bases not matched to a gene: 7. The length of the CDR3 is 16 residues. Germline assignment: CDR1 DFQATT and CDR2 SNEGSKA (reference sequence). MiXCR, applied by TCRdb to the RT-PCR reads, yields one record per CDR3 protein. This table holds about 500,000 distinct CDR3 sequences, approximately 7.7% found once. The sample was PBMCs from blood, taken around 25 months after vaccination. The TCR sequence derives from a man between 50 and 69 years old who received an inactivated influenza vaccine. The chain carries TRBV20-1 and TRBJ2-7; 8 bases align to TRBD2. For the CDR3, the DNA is TGCAGTGCTAGAGATCGGCTTAGCGGGGCCTCCTACGAGCAGTACTTC. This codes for CSARDRLSGASYEQYF.